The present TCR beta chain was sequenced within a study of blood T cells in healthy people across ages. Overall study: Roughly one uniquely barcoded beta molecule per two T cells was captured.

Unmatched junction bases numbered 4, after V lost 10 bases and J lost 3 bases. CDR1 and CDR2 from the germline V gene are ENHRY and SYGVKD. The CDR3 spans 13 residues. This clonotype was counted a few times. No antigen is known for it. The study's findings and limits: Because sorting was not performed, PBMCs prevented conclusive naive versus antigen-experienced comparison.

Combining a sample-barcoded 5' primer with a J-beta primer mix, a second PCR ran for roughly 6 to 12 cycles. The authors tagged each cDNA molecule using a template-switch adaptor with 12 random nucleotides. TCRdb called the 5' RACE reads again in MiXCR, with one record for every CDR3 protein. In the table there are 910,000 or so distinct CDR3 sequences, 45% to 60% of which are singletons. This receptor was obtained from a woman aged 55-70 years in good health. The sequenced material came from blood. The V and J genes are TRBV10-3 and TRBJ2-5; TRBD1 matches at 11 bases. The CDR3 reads CATSGQGEETQYF. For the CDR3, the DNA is TGTGCCACCTCGGGACAGGGGGAAGAGACCCAGTACTTC.